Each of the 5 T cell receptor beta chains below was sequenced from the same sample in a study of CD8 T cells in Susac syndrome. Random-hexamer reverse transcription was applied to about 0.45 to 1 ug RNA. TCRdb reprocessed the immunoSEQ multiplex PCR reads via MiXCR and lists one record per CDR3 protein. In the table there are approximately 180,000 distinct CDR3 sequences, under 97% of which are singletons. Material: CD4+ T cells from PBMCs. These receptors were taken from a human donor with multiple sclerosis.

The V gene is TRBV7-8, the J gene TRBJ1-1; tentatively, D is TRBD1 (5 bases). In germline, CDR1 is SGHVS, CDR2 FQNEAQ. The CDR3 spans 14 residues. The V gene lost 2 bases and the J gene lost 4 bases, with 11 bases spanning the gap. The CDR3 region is CASSLNNGGTEAFF. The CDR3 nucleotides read TGTGCCAGCAGCTTAAACAACGGGGGCACTGAAGCTTTCTTT.

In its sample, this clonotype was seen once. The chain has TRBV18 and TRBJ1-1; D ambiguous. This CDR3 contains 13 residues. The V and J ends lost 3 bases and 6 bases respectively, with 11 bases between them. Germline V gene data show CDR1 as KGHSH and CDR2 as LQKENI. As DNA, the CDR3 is TGTGCCAGCTCACCCGTAGAGGGTGCTGAAGCTTTCTTT. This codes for CASSPVEGAEAFF.

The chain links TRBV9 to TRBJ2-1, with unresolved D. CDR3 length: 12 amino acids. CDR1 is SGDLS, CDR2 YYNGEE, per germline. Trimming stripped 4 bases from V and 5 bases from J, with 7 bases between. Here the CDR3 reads CASSPGHNEQFF. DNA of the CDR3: TGTGCCAGCAGCCCTGGACACAATGAGCAGTTCTTC.

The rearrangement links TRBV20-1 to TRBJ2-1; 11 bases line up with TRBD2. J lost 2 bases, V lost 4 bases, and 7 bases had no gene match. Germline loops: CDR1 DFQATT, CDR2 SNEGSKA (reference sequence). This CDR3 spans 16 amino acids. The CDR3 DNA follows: TGCAGTGCTATCGTTAGCGGGGGGGCCCCCTACAATGAGCAGTTCTTC. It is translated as CSAIVSGGAPYNEQFF.

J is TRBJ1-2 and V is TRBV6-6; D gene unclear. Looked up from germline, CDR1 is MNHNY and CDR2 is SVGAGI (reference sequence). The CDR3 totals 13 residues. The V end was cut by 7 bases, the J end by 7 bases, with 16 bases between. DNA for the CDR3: TGTGCCAGCAAAGTTGGCCTTTTGGGTGGCTACACCTTC. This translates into CASKVGLLGGYTF.